The 17 T cell receptor beta chains below were found in one sample sequenced in a study of human T cells and chemical hapten exposure. TCRdb re-called the 5' RACE reads with MiXCR, one entry per CDR3 protein. The sample carries 95,000 to 120,000 distinct CDR3 sequences, approximately 20% recorded once. RNA extraction used unfractionated whole blood as the source of total RNA. The receptors come from a human donor in good health.

A remark on this clonotype: In this CDR3 the conserved last residue, phenylalanine or tryptophan, is missing, so a read error is likely. The DNA is omitted, as the CDR3 cannot be located on it reliably, and the CDR3 follows TCRdb's listing. The chain employs TRBV23-1 and TRBJ2-7. TRBV23-1 is an ORF, with its function uncertain. 13 amino acids form the CDR3, both terminal residues included. This CDR3 reads CASSQSPAVLNWT.

This clonotype was recorded a few times. This chain links TRBV12-3 or TRBV12-4 with TRBJ2-3; D is unclear. The CDR3 runs to 15 residues. V lost 3 bases and J lost 0, with 10 bases in between. The CDR3 bases are TGTGCCAGCAGTTTCGACGTGGGTAGCACAGATACGCAGTATTTT. It is translated as CASSFDVGSTDTQYF.

The chain has TRBV7-2 and TRBJ2-3; no reliable D call. Trimming stripped 4 bases from V and 4 bases from J, with 15 bases between. Per the germline V gene, CDR1 is SGHTA and CDR2 is FQGNSA. This CDR3 has 15 residues. Here the CDR3 reads CASSSPPPVADTQYF. The CDR3 nucleotides read TGTGCCAGCAGCTCTCCCCCCCCCGTCGCAGATACGCAGTATTTT.

This clonotype turned up a few times. The chain is built from TRBV28 and TRBJ2-5; 9 bases match TRBD2. J lost 0 bases, V lost 2 bases, and 4 bases had no gene match. Germline CDR1 reads MDHEN; CDR2 reads SYDVKM. There are 16 residues in the CDR3. This chain's CDR3 is CASSLKAGGDQETQYF. CDR3 nucleotides: TGTGCCAGCAGTTTAAAAGCGGGAGGCGACCAAGAGACCCAGTACTTC.

In this sample, this clonotype turned up a few times. The J gene is TRBJ1-1, the V gene TRBV25-1; D not resolved. The CDR3 has 16 amino acids. From germline, CDR1 is MGHDK and CDR2 SYGVNS. The V end was cut by 1 base, the J end by 3 bases, with 15 bases between. The CDR3 DNA sequence: TGTGCCAGCAGTGAATTGTGGTTCTGGGAGGACACTGAAGCTTTCTTT. It is translated as CASSELWFWEDTEAFF.

In this sample, this clonotype turned up a few times. The chain carries TRBV20-1 and TRBJ1-1; no clear D. Germline CDR1 DFQATT, CDR2 SNEGSKA (reference sequence). The ends were cut back, 5 bases at V and 1 base at J, with 8 bases in the middle. The length of the CDR3 is 12 residues. The CDR3 DNA reads as TGCAGTGCTCCGCGGGGGAACACTGAAGCTTTCTTT. Amino acid sequence: CSAPRGNTEAFF.

The chain combines TRBV7-3 with TRBJ2-3; 9 bases match TRBD1. Germline loops: CDR1 SGHTA, CDR2 FQGTGA. With 4 bases clipped from V and 1 base from J, the junction kept 0 bases outside the gene matches. The CDR3 has 14 amino acids. Here the CDR3 reads CASSWTGGTDTQYF. CDR3 bases: TGTGCCAGCAGCTGGACAGGGGGCACAGATACGCAGTATTTT.

V and J are TRBV2 and TRBJ1-5; no clear D gene. The CDR3 sequence is 14 residues long. The ends were cut back, 6 bases at V and 1 base at J, with 10 bases in the middle. Germline values: CDR1 SNHLY, CDR2 FYNNEI. CDR3 protein: CASSPLRSNQPQHF. CDR3 nucleotides: TGTGCCAGCAGCCCACTAAGGAGCAATCAGCCCCAGCATTTT. Complete variable domain (other parts from reference TRBV2 and TRBJ1-5): EPEVTQTPSHQVTQMGQEVILRCVPISNHLYFYWYRQILGQKVEFLVSFYNNEISEKSEIFDDQFSVERPDGSNFTLKIRSTKLEDSAMYFCASSPLRSNQPQHFGDGTRLSIL.

The table lists this clonotype with many counts. CDR3 DNA sequence: TGTGCCAGCAGCCCTCTCTACGAGCAGTACTTC. Encoded protein: CASSPLYEQYF. V gene TRBV12-3 or TRBV12-4 combines with J gene TRBJ2-7; D uncertain. The CDR3 totals 11 residues. With 6 bases removed from V and 3 bases from J, the gap between germline ends came to 6 bases.

The J gene is TRBJ1-5, the V gene TRBV21-1; TRBD1, the D gene given by the table, was not confirmed from the DNA. TRBV21-1 counts as a pseudogene. CDR3 length equals 19 residues. DNA of the CDR3: TGTGCCAGCAGCAACAAACCCCCGACCCGGGACATACACAATCAGCCCCAGCATTTT. Translated: CASSNKPPTRDIHNQPQHF.

V gene TRBV12-3 or TRBV12-4 combines with J gene TRBJ1-1; 9 bases align to TRBD1. CDR3 length equals 17 residues. Trimming cost V 1 base and J 5 bases; bases outside gene matches: 11. The CDR3 coding sequence is TGTGCCAGCAGTTTAGGCTTCGGACAGGGGATCTCTACTGAAGCTTTCTTT. Translated, it gives CASSLGFGQGISTEAFF.

There are a few counts of this clonotype. V usage is TRBV18 and J usage is TRBJ2-2; D gene ambiguous. The V and J ends lost 2 bases and 3 bases respectively, with 10 bases between them. Germline CDR1 reads KGHSH; CDR2 reads LQKENI. The length of the CDR3 is 15 residues. This CDR3 reads CASSPRATHTGELFF. For the CDR3, the DNA is TGTGCCAGCTCACCAAGGGCTACCCACACCGGGGAGCTGTTTTTT.

The CDR3 region has the DNA TGTGCCAGCAGCCGTGGAGGGATACGAGAGACCCAGTACTTC. This codes for CASSRGGIRETQYF. This rearrangement joins TRBV5-4 to TRBJ2-5; TRBD2 might be the D (6 bases). CDR1 and CDR2 (germline): SGHNT, YYREEE (reference sequence). V shed 4 bases and J shed 4 bases, with 14 bases lying between them. The CDR3 is 14 amino acids.

The genes are TRBV27 and TRBJ2-3, with unresolved D. The CDR3 covers 10 residues. The V end lost 6 bases, the J end lost 4 bases, and 2 bases lay between the germline ends. In germline, CDR1 is MNHEY, CDR2 SMNVEV (reference sequence). The CDR3 reads CASRSDTQYF. The CDR3 DNA is TGTGCCAGCAGGTCAGATACGCAGTATTTT.

This clonotype was picked up a small number of times. The genes are TRBV27 and TRBJ2-7; tentative D call: TRBD1 (5 bases). With 3 bases removed from V and 2 bases from J, the gap between germline ends came to 8 bases. Per germline, CDR1 MNHEY and CDR2 SMNVEV (reference sequence). The CDR3 contains 13 residues. For the CDR3, the DNA is TGTGCCAGCAGTTTTGCCAGGGCCTACGAGCAGTACTTC. Its translation is CASSFARAYEQYF.

The chain is built from TRBV11-2 and TRBJ2-1; the D gene is possibly TRBD2 (6 bases). Trimming removed 0 bases at V and 7 bases at J, with 19 bases between. The CDR3 has 17 residues. Germline CDR1 and CDR2: SGHAT and FQNNGV. The CDR3: CASSLELEGGPRNEQFF. For the CDR3, the DNA is TGTGCCAGCAGCTTAGAGCTGGAGGGCGGGCCTCGGAATGAGCAGTTCTTC.

This clonotype was seen a few times. The chain links TRBV28 to TRBJ2-5; 9 nucleotides match TRBD1. From germline, CDR1 is MDHEN and CDR2 SYDVKM. This CDR3 region has 17 residues. Germline trimming cut 3 bases from V and 6 bases from J; bases unmatched to any gene: 14. CDR3 coding DNA: TGTGCCAGCAGTTTTCCCGCCGGGACAGGGAGGACGAAGACCCAGTACTTC. Protein: CASSFPAGTGRTKTQYF.